This T cell receptor beta chain was identified in a study of vaccination and CD4 T cells after COVID-19. The treatment was: approximately 10-day PBMC culture with coronavirus spike peptide pools or control peptides (ViraFEST assay). Study-wide findings and caveats: Clonotypes reactive to SARS-CoV-2 had a median that went up from 21 to 38, but not significantly. The great majority, 304 of 307 vaccine-specific clones, proved spike mono-reactive in convalescent patients. Post-infection sampling omitted early timepoints and covered relatively few convalescent patients.

A remark on this clonotype: Antigen unknown.

Cultured CD4+ T cell DNA underwent sequencing with the Oncomine TCR Beta short-read assay. Cultures of CD4+ T cells served as the source for extracting genomic DNA. TCRdb passed the PCR reads through MiXCR, listing each CDR3 protein once. The sample consists of some 11,000 distinct CDR3 sequences, more than 30% of them appearing once. CDR1 is DFQATT and CDR2 is SNEGSKA in the germline V gene (reference sequence). The trim removed 6 bases at V and 7 bases at J, leaving 10 bases unmatched. CDR3 length: 14 residues. Sequences were derived from CD4+ T cells from blood, cultured in vitro, sampled after SARS-CoV-2 vaccination. The clonotype was recovered from a human donor who had recovered from COVID-19. The rearrangement uses TRBV20-1 and TRBJ2-1; 9 positions match TRBD2. CDR3 sequence: CSARGAGGRNEQFF. The CDR3 nucleotides read TGCAGTGCCAGGGGGGCGGGAGGGAGAAATGAGCAGTTCTTC.